Shown below are 30 T cell receptor beta chains from a single sample sequenced in a study of cytotoxic CD8 clonotypes in ibrutinib-treated CLL (dated by TCRdb to about 2021). According to the study, the label for this sample's time point signals: about 11 months on ibrutinib. Receptor libraries were prepared by the immunoSEQ multiplex PCR assay. TCRdb mirrors the immuneACCESS table, restricted to in-frame sequences. Some clones are absent from its copies; in checked studies, under half trace to an unresolved V gene, and the reason for the others is unknown. A total of about 140,000 clones appear in this sample, 70% to 80% of them only once. The ten largest clones represent roughly a quarter of the sample. Here the sequenced sample was PBMCs, taken after 12 months of ibrutinib treatment. The source of these receptors is a human donor with chronic lymphocytic leukemia.

The V gene is TRBV30, the J gene TRBJ1-1; D is perhaps TRBD1 (5 bases). Germline V gene sequence: CDR1 GTSNPN, CDR2 SVGIG (reference sequence). The CDR3 has 13 amino acids. V was trimmed by 1 base and J by 5 bases, leaving 11 bases between them. The CDR3 DNA reads TGTGCCTGGAGTGCAACAGGCGGGACTGAAGCTTTCTTT. Protein sequence: CAWSATGGTEAFF.

The gene calls are TRBV28 and TRBJ1-1; a weak D match, TRBD1 (6 bases). From germline, CDR1 is MDHEN and CDR2 SYDVKM. The CDR3 consists of 15 residues. The V end lost 6 bases, the J end lost 1 base, and 15 bases lay between the germline ends. CDR3 region: CASRTQGSENTEAFF. CDR3 DNA sequence: TGTGCCAGCAGAACACAGGGAAGCGAGAACACTGAAGCTTTCTTT.

CDR3 sequence: CASSYSLNTEAFF. The CDR3 bases are TGTGCCAGCAGCTACAGCTTAAACACTGAAGCTTTCTTT. J is TRBJ1-1 and V is TRBV11-2; D is uncertain. CDR1 and CDR2 from the germline V gene are SGHAT and FQNNGV. CDR3 size: 13 residues. V gave up 4 bases and J gave up 2 bases, with 8 bases separating them.

This clone has only a few counts. The chain has TRBV6-5 and TRBJ1-5, with a tentative D call TRBD1 (6 bases). CDR3 length: 14 amino acids. Deletions cut 5 bases from V and 5 bases from J, with 13 bases between. CDR1 MNHEY and CDR2 SVGAGI come from the germline V gene. Here the CDR3 DNA reads TGTGCCAGCAGTGGATACAGGGAGCATCAGCCCCAGCATTTT. It is translated as CASSGYREHQPQHF.

The rearrangement joins TRBV4-2 to TRBJ1-2; D may be TRBD1 (5 bases). CDR1 is LGHNA, CDR2 YNFKEQ, per germline. This CDR3 is 12 amino acids long. The V gene lost 6 bases and the J gene lost 3 bases, with 8 bases spanning the gap. The CDR3 DNA reads TGTGCCAGCAGGACAGTGTACTATGGCTACACCTTC. Its protein is CASRTVYYGYTF.

This chain links TRBV7-2 with TRBJ2-5; D may be TRBD1 (7 bases). CDR1 SGHTA and CDR2 FQGNSA come from the germline V gene. The CDR3 runs 18 residues. V shed 5 bases and J shed 5 bases, with 27 bases lying between them. CDR3 sequence (DNA): TGTGCCAGCAGCCTGGAGGGGGCGGGGTTGGCTGTCGGGGAGACCCAGTACTTC. It translates to CASSLEGAGLAVGETQYF.

The chain employs TRBV18 and TRBJ2-7; 7 bases are a match to TRBD1. The V gene's germline CDR1 is KGHSH and CDR2 LQKENI. The CDR3 is made up of 13 amino acids. Unmatched junction bases numbered 6, after V lost 3 bases and J lost 7 bases. CDR3 loop: CASSPQGVREQYF. Written as DNA, the CDR3 is TGTGCCAGCTCACCCCAGGGGGTGAGAGAGCAGTACTTC.

The genes are TRBV9 and TRBJ2-7, with D maybe TRBD1 (5 bases). The CDR3 sequence is 15 residues long. CDR1 is SGDLS and CDR2 is YYNGEE in the germline V gene. Deletions cut 0 bases from V and 0 bases from J, with 10 bases between. The CDR3 DNA sequence: TGTGCCAGCAGCGTAGGGGGCCGATACTCCTACGAGCAGTACTTC. This sequence encodes CASSVGGRYSYEQYF.

The chain carries TRBV12-5 and TRBJ1-1, with TRBD1 matching 11 bases. The CDR3 covers 18 residues. V shed 5 bases and J 1 base; nucleotides not matched to a gene: 12. Germline V gives CDR1 LGHNT, CDR2 FRNRAP. CDR3 loop: CASGPPPGQGEKNTEAFF. Written as DNA, the CDR3 is TGTGCTAGTGGTCCCCCACCGGGACAGGGGGAGAAGAACACTGAAGCTTTCTTT.

The rearrangement joins TRBV11-2 to TRBJ2-5; D unresolved. The ends were cut back, 4 bases at V and 8 bases at J, with 11 bases in the middle. Germline lookup yields CDR1 SGHAT and CDR2 FQNNGV. The CDR3 runs to 12 residues. In DNA, the CDR3 is TGTGCCAGCAGCTCTTACAGTACTACCCAGTACTTC. Protein product: CASSSYSTTQYF. The complete variable domain, with remaining parts taken from reference TRBV11-2 and TRBJ2-5, reads EAGVAQSPRYKIIEKRQSVAFWCNPISGHATLYWYQQILGQGPKLLIQFQNNGVVDDSQLPKDRFSAERLKGVDSTLKIQPAKLEDSAVYLCASSSYSTTQYFGPGTRLLVL.

This chain links TRBV10-3 with TRBJ2-3; 7 positions match TRBD2. Per germline, CDR1 ENHRY and CDR2 SYGVKD. This CDR3 is 18 amino acids long. Trimming cost V 5 bases and J 0 bases; bases outside gene matches: 14. CDR3 in amino acids: CAISKTRKGGSSTDTQYF. DNA of the CDR3: TGTGCCATCAGTAAAACTAGAAAGGGAGGGAGTAGCACAGATACGCAGTATTTT.

V is TRBV18 and J is TRBJ2-7; D is ambiguous. V lost 3 bases, J lost 2 bases, and 5 bases lay in between. This CDR3 has 12 residues. CDR1 and CDR2 from the germline V gene are KGHSH and LQKENI. CDR3 region: CASSPDTYEQYF. The DNA for the CDR3 is TGTGCCAGCTCACCTGACACCTACGAGCAGTACTTC.

This rearrangement joins TRBV6-4 to TRBJ1-2; D not certain. Germline CDR1 MRHNA, CDR2 SNTAGT. The CDR3 totals 15 residues. V gave up 0 bases and J gave up 6 bases, with 14 bases separating them. The CDR3 DNA reads as TGTGCCAGCAGTGACTCGGTGGGAACGATAGATGGCTACACCTTC. Translating it yields CASSDSVGTIDGYTF.

Notes on this clone: A junction boundary mismatches the germline segment, possibly from a read error. This chain uses TRBV7-7 with TRBJ2-2, with 12 bases fitting TRBD1. CDR3 length: 17 amino acids. The germline CDR1 and CDR2 sequences are SSHAT and FNYEAQ (reference sequence). The CDR3 coding sequence is TGTGCTAGCAGCTTAGTCGGGACAGGGGGCTCCACCGGGGAGCTGTTTTTT. The encoded protein is CASSLVGTGGSTGELFF.

The chain links TRBV28 to TRBJ2-3; D is undetermined. The V and J ends lost 4 bases and 4 bases respectively, with 12 bases between them. The germline V gene encodes CDR1 MDHEN and CDR2 SYDVKM. The length of the CDR3 is 14 residues. The CDR3 here is CASSSSGQADTQYF. CDR3 bases: TGTGCCAGCAGTTCCTCGGGTCAGGCAGATACGCAGTATTTT. The full variable domain, in which reference TRBV28 and TRBJ2-3 provide the parts outside the CDR3, is DVKVTQSSRYLVKRTGEKVFLECVQDMDHENMFWYRQDPGLGLRLIYFSYDVKMKEKGDIPEGYSVSREKKERFSLILESASTNQTSMYLCASSSSGQADTQYFGPGTRLTVL.

The CDR3 sequence is CASSVGNPGEGQPQHF. Written as DNA, the CDR3 is TGTGCCAGCAGCGTAGGGAACCCGGGGGAAGGTCAGCCCCAGCATTTT. The chain employs TRBV9 and TRBJ1-5, with D perhaps TRBD1 (5 bases). Looked up from germline, CDR1 is SGDLS and CDR2 is YYNGEE. V lost 0 bases to trimming and J lost 6 bases, with 16 bases between them. The CDR3 runs to 16 residues.

The chain uses TRBV6-1 and TRBJ1-6; 7 nucleotides agree with TRBD1. The V gene's germline CDR1 is MNHNS and CDR2 SASEGT. Unmatched junction bases numbered 6, after V lost 2 bases and J lost 8 bases. The CDR3 contains 15 residues. Here the CDR3 reads CASSERGGAHSPLHF. CDR3 nucleotide sequence: TGTGCCAGCAGTGAACGAGGGGGCGCGCATTCACCCCTCCACTTT.

The CDR3 DNA reads as TGTGCCAGCAGTTACTCGTGGCAGGGAACTAATGAAAAACTGTTTTTT. It translates to CASSYSWQGTNEKLFF. The chain combines TRBV6-5 with TRBJ1-4; tentatively, D is TRBD1 (5 bases). This CDR3 has 16 residues. V lost 0 bases to trimming and J lost 1 base, with 9 bases between them. The germline gives CDR1 MNHEY, CDR2 SVGAGI.

The chain employs TRBV19 and TRBJ2-7; tentative D call: TRBD1 (6 bases). V was shortened by 4 bases and J by 5 bases, with 12 bases between the two germline ends. Per germline, CDR1 LNHDA and CDR2 SQIVND (reference sequence). The CDR3 totals 13 residues. CDR3 amino acids: CASSTLGGHEQYF. The CDR3 region has the DNA TGTGCCAGTAGTACATTAGGGGGTCACGAGCAGTACTTC.

The chain recombines TRBV6-1 with TRBJ1-2; 7 bases fit TRBD1. This CDR3 is 12 amino acids long. The V gene's germline CDR1 is MNHNS and CDR2 SASEGT. The ends lost 3 bases at V and 8 bases at J; junction bases unmatched: 3. CDR3 residues: CASSETGSGYTF. In nucleotides, the CDR3 is TGTGCCAGCAGTGAGACAGGGAGCGGCTACACCTTC.

J is TRBJ1-2 and V is TRBV19; TRBD1 aligns across 7 bases. The length of the CDR3 is 15 residues. Trimming at V came to 6 bases and at J to 4 bases, leaving 11 bases not matched to a gene. Germline V gives CDR1 LNHDA, CDR2 SQIVND (reference sequence). The CDR3 DNA is TGTGCCAGTAGCAACCGGGACAGCTTCCCCTATGGCTACACCTTC. This sequence encodes CASSNRDSFPYGYTF.

This clone was recorded many times. V is TRBV6-1 and J is TRBJ2-1, with D unclear. V gave up 3 bases and J gave up 6 bases, with 3 bases separating them. This CDR3 comprises 11 residues. Looked up from germline, CDR1 is MNHNS and CDR2 is SASEGT. CDR3 bases: TGTGCCAGCAGTGACATCAATGAGCAGTTCTTC. Its protein product is CASSDINEQFF.

This chain joins TRBV15 and TRBJ2-5; 14 bases map to TRBD2. The V segment lost 2 bases and the J segment 5 bases; nucleotides outside the gene matches: 10. Germline CDR1 is LNHNV and CDR2 is YYDKDF (reference sequence). The CDR3 has 18 residues. In DNA, the CDR3 is TGTGCCACCAGCAGACCGACGGGACTAGCGGGAGATCGGGAGACCCAGTACTTC. It encodes CATSRPTGLAGDRETQYF.

This chain links TRBV14 with TRBJ2-1; TRBD2 matches at 16 bases. This CDR3 contains 19 residues. CDR1 SGHDN and CDR2 FVKESK come from the germline V gene. With V trimmed by 4 bases and J by 5 bases, 11 bases remained unmatched. CDR3 residues: CASSLTMGLAGGFDNEQFF. The CDR3 nucleotides read TGTGCCAGCAGCCTAACAATGGGACTAGCGGGAGGGTTCGACAATGAGCAGTTCTTC.

The V call is TRBV13, the J call TRBJ1-1, with D possibly being TRBD1 (5 bases). Germline V gives CDR1 PRHDT, CDR2 FYEKMQ (reference sequence). Trimming pared 3 bases from V and 0 bases from J, leaving 14 bases between. The CDR3 runs 16 residues. CDR3 region: CASSFGTFEVNTEAFF. CDR3 nucleotides: TGTGCCAGCAGCTTCGGGACTTTCGAGGTGAACACTGAAGCTTTCTTT.

In this sample, this clone turned up a few times. The chain combines TRBV13 with TRBJ1-4, with TRBD1 matching 8 bases. Trimming took 5 bases from V and 8 from J; bases not matched to a gene: 7. The CDR3 is 14 residues long. Germline V gives CDR1 PRHDT, CDR2 FYEKMQ (reference sequence). CDR3 sequence: CASSDTGGGEKLFF. CDR3 DNA sequence: TGTGCCAGCAGCGACACAGGGGGTGGAGAAAAACTGTTTTTT.

This clone has just one count. This sequence joins TRBV7-6 and TRBJ2-7, with TRBD1 as a possible D gene (6 bases). V lost 5 bases, J lost 1 base, and 9 bases lay in between. The CDR3 spans 13 residues. Germline V gives CDR1 SGHVS, CDR2 FNYEAQ. The CDR3 DNA follows: TGTGCCAGCAGCATAGGGGGTTCCTACGAGCAGTACTTC. It is translated as CASSIGGSYEQYF.

This sequence joins TRBV27 and TRBJ2-7; D gene unclear. The CDR3 extends over 13 amino acids. The germline V gene has CDR1 MNHEY and CDR2 SMNVEV (reference sequence). Trimming removed 8 bases from V and 3 bases from J, with 14 bases in between. CDR3 amino acids: CASRPVGNYEQYF. The CDR3 region has the DNA TGTGCCAGCCGACCCGTAGGCAACTACGAGCAGTACTTC.

This clone was detected only a few times. The J gene is TRBJ2-1, the V gene TRBV10-2; 12 bases match TRBD2. Germline trimming cut 10 bases from V and 7 bases from J; bases unmatched to any gene: 11. The CDR3 is made up of 15 amino acids. Germline CDR1 WSHSY, CDR2 SAAADI. The CDR3 here is CATEETSGRSNEQFF. DNA for the CDR3: TGCGCCACTGAGGAGACTAGCGGGAGATCAAATGAGCAGTTCTTC.

The chain links TRBV6-5 to TRBJ2-1; D gene uncertain. Per the germline V gene, CDR1 is MNHEY and CDR2 is SVGAGI. This CDR3 is built from 12 residues. Between the trimmed V and J ends, which lost 8 bases and 6 bases, there was a span of 11 bases. The CDR3 DNA sequence: TGTGCCAGCTTCTCACGCCCCAATGAGCAGTTCTTC. This gives the protein CASFSRPNEQFF.